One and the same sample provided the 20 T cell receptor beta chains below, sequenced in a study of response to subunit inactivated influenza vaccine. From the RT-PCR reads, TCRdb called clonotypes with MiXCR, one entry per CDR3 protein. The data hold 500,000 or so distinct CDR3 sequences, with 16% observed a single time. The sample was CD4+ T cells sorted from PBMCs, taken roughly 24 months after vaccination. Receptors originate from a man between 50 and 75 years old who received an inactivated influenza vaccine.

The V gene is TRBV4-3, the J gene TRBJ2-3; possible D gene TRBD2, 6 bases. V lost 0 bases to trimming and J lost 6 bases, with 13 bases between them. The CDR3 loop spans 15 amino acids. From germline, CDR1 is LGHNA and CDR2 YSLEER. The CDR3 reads CASSQDLTSIDTQYF. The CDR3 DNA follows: TGCGCCAGCAGCCAAGATCTAACTAGCATCGATACGCAGTATTTT.

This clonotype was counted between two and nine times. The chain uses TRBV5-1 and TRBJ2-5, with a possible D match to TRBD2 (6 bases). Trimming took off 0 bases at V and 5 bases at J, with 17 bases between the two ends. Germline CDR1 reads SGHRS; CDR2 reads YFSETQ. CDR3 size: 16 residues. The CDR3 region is CASSLALTSMRETQYF. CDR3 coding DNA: TGCGCCAGCAGCTTGGCCCTGACTAGTATGAGGGAGACCCAGTACTTC.

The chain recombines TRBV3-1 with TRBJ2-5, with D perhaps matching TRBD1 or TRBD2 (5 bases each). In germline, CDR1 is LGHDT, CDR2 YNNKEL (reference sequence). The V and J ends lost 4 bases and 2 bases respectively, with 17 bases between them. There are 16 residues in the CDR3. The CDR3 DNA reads TGTGCCAGCAGCCTACATGGCGAGGGGTCGCAAGAGACCCAGTACTTC. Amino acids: CASSLHGEGSQETQYF.

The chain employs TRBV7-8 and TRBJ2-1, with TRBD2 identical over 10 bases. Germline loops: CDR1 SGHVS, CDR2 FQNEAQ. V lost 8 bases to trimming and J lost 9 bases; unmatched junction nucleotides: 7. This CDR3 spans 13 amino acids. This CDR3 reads CASRTSGNSEQFF. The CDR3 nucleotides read TGTGCCAGCCGGACTAGCGGTAACAGTGAGCAGTTCTTC. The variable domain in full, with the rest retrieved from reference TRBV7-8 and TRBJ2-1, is GAGVSQSPRYKVAKRGQDVALRCDPISGHVSLFWYQQALGQGPEFLTYFQNEAQLDKSGLPSDRFFAERPEGSVSTLKIQRTQQEDSAVYLCASRTSGNSEQFFGPGTRLTVL.

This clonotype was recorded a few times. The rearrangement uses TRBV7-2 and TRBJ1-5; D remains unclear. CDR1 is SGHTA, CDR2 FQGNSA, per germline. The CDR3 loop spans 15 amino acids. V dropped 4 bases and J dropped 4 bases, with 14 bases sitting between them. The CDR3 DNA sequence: TGTGCCAGCAGCTCGGGCATGGGCTCGAATCAGCCCCAGCATTTT. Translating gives CASSSGMGSNQPQHF. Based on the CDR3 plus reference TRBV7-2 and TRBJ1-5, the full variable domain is GAGVSQSPSNKVTEKGKDVELRCDPISGHTALYWYRQSLGQGLEFLIYFQGNSAPDKSGLPSDRFSAERTGGSVSTLTIQRTQQEDSAVYLCASSSGMGSNQPQHFGDGTRLSIL.

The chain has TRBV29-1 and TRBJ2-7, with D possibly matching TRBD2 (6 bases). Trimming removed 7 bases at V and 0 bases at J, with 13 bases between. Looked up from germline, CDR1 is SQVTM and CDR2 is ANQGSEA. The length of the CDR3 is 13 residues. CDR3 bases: TGCAGCGCCACCCTGACTAGCTCCTACGAGCAGTACTTC. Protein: CSATLTSSYEQYF.

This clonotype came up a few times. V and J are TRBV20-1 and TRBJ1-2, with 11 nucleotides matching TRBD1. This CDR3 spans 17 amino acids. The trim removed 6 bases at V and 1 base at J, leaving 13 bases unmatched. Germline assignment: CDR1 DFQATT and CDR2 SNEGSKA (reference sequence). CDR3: CSAFQPGQGGLNYGYTF. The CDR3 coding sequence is TGCAGTGCCTTCCAACCGGGACAGGGGGGGCTTAACTATGGCTACACCTTC.

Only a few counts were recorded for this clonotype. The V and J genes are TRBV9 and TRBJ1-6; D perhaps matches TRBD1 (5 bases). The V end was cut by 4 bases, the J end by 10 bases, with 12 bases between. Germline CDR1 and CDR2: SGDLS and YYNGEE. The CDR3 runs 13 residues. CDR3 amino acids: CASSPPRGSPLHF. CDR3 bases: TGTGCCAGCAGCCCCCCCCGGGGCTCACCCCTCCACTTT. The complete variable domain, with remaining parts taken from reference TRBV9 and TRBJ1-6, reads DSGVTQTPKHLITATGQRVTLRCSPRSGDLSVYWYQQSLDQGLQFLIQYYNGEERAKGNILERFSAQQFPDLHSELNLSSLELGDSALYFCASSPPRGSPLHFGNGTRLTVT.

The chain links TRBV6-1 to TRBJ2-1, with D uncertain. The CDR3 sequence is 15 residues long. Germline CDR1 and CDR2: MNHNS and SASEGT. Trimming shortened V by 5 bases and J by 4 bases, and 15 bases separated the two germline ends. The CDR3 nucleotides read TGTGCCAGCAGTCAGAGTCACGACCTATACAATGAGCAGTTCTTC. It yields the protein CASSQSHDLYNEQFF.

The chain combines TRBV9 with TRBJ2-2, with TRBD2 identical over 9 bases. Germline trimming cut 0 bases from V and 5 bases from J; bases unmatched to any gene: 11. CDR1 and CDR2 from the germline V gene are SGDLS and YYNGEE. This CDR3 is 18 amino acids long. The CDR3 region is CASSVAPTGAGGTGELFF. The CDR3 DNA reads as TGTGCCAGCAGCGTAGCCCCTACGGGGGCGGGAGGGACCGGGGAGCTGTTTTTT.

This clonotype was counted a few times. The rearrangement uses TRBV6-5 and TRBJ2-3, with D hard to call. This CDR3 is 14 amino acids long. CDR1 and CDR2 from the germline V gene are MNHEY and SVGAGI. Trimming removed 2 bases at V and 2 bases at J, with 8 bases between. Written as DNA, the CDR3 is TGTGCCAGCAGTTACACCGAAACCACAGATACGCAGTATTTT. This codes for CASSYTETTDTQYF.

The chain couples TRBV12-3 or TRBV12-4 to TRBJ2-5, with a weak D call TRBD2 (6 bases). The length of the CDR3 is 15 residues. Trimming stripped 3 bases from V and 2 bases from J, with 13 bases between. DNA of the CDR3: TGTGCCAGCAGTTTTGGGGGGAGCGTTCAAGAGACCCAGTACTTC. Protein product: CASSFGGSVQETQYF.

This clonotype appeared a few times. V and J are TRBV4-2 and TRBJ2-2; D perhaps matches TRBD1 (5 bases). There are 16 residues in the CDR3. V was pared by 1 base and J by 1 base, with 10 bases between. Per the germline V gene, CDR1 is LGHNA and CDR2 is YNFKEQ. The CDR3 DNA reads TGTGCCAGCAGCCAAGGAGACAGACTGAACACCGGGGAGCTGTTTTTT. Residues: CASSQGDRLNTGELFF.

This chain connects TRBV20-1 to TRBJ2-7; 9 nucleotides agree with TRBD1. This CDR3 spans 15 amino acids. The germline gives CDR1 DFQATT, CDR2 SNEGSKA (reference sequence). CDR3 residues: CRAGQGKGLGYEQYF. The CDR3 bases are TGCAGGGCGGGACAGGGAAAAGGCCTTGGCTACGAGCAGTACTTC.

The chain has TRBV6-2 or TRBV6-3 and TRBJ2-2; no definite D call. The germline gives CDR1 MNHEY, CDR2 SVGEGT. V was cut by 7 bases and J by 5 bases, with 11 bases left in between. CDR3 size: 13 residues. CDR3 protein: CASTVVRTGELFF. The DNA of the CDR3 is TGTGCCAGCACTGTAGTGCGGACCGGGGAGCTGTTTTTT.

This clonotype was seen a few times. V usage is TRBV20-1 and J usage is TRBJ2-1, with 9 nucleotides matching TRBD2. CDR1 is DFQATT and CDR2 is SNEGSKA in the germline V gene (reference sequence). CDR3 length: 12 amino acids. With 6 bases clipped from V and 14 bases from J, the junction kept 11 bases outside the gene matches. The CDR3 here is CSAKGSGSREFF. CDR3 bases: TGCAGTGCCAAGGGTAGCGGGAGCAGGGAGTTCTTC.

CDR3 loop: CASSDGQEPQHF. In DNA form, the CDR3 reads TGTGCCAGCAGTGATGGGCAAGAACCCCAGCATTTT. The V and J genes are TRBV2 and TRBJ1-5; D uncertain. Germline V gene data show CDR1 as SNHLY and CDR2 as FYNNEI. Trimming pared 3 bases from V and 10 bases from J, leaving 10 bases between. The CDR3 contains 12 residues.

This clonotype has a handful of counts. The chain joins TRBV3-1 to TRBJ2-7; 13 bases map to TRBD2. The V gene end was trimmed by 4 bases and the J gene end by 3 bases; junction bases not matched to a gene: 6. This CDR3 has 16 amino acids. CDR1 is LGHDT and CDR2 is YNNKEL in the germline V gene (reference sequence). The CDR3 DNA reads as TGTGCCAGCAGCCGTACTAGCGGGAGGGCCGGCTACGAGCAGTACTTC. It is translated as CASSRTSGRAGYEQYF.

The CDR3: CASSFGASGNTDTQYF. CDR3 DNA: TGTGCCAGCAGTTTCGGGGCTAGCGGTAACACAGATACGCAGTATTTT. The chain uses TRBV28 and TRBJ2-3; 7 nucleotides agree with TRBD2. Germline lookup yields CDR1 MDHEN and CDR2 SYDVKM. With V trimmed by 3 bases and J by 2 bases, 8 bases remained unmatched. The CDR3 loop spans 16 amino acids.

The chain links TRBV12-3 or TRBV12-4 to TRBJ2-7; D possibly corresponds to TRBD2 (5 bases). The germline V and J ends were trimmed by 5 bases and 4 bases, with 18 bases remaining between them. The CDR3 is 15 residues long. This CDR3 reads CASSQLDSSLYEQYF. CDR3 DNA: TGTGCCAGCAGTCAGTTGGACTCCTCACTTTACGAGCAGTACTTC.